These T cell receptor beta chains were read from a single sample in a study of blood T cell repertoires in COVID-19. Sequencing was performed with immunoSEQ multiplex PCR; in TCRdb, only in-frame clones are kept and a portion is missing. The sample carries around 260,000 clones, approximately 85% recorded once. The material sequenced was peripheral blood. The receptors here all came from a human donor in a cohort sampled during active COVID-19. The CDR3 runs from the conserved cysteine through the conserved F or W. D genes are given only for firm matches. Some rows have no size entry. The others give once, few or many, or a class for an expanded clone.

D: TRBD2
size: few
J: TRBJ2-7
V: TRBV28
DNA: TGTGCCAGCAGTCGAATAGCGGGAGGGGTTCGTGGGCAGTACTTC
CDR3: CASSRIAGGVRGQYF

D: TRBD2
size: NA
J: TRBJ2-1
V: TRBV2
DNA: TGTGCCAACCGACTAGCGGGCCCATACAATGAGCAGTTCTTC
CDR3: CANRLAGPYNEQFF

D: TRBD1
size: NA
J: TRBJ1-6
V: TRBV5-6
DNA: TGTGCCAGCAGCTTAGGGGGGACAGAAAATTCACCCCTCCACTTT
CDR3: CASSLGGTENSPLHF

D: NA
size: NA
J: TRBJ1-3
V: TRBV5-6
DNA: TGTGCCAGCAACCATGCAGGATCTGGAAACACCATATATTTT
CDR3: CASNHAGSGNTIYF

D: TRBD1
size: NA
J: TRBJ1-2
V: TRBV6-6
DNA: TGTGCCAGCAGCTACACCAGGGGGCGCGCGTACACCTTC
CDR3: CASSYTRGRAYTF

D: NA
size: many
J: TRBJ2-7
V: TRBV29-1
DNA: TGCAGCGTTGTTCGGGGATCCGAGCAGTACTTC
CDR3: CSVVRGSEQYF

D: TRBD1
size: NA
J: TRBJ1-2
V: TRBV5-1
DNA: TGCGCCAGCAGCCCGACAGGGGGGGACTATGGCTACACCTTC
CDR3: CASSPTGGDYGYTF

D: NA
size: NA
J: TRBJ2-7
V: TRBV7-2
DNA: TGTGCCAGCAGCTTAACAGTTACCTACGAGCAGTACTTC
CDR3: CASSLTVTYEQYF

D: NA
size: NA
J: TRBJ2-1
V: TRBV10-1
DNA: TGCGCCAGCAGTGAGTCGAGACAGGGAGGGCAGTTCTTC
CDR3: CASSESRQGGQFF

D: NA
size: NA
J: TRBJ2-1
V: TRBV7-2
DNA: TGTGCCAGCAGTTCCGAACCGGGGTACAATGAGCAGTTCTTC
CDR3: CASSSEPGYNEQFF

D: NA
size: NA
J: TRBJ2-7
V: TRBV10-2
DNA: TGCGCCAGCAGCACCAACAGACCCTACGAGCAGTACTTC
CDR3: CASSTNRPYEQYF

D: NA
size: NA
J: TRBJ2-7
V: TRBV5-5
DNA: TGTGCCAGCAGCTTGATACAGTCCTACGAGCAGTACTTC
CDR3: CASSLIQSYEQYF

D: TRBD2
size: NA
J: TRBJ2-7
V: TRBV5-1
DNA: TGCGCCAGCAGCTTGGGGGGGACTAGTAGCTACGAGCAGTACTTC
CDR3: CASSLGGTSSYEQYF

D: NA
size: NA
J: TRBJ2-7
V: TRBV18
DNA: TGTGCCAGCTCACCACAGGGGGCCTACGAGCAGTACTTC
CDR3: CASSPQGAYEQYF

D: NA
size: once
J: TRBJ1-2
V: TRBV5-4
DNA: TGTGCCAGCAGCTTGCTTGGAGGCGACTATGGCTACACCTTC
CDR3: CASSLLGGDYGYTF

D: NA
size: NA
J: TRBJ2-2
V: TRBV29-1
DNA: TGCAGCGTTTACGGGGAGACCGGGGAGCTGTTTTTT
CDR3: CSVYGETGELFF

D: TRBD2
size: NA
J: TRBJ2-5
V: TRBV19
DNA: TGTGCCAGTAGTATCGGACTAGCGGGAGGGTTGAAGACCCAGTACTTC
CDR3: CASSIGLAGGLKTQYF

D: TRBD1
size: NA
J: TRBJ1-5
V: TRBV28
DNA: TGTGCCAGCAGCTCCGGACAGGGGGTACAGCCCCAGCATTTT
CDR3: CASSSGQGVQPQHF

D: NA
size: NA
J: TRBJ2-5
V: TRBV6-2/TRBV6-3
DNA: TGTGCCAGCAGTGCCAACCATTGGGGGGTGGAAGAGACCCAGTACTTC
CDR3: CASSANHWGVEETQYF

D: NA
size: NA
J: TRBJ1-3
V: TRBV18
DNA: TGTGCCAGCTCACCGGGCGCGCAGGGGACCATCTCTGGAAACACCATATATTTT
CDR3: CASSPGAQGTISGNTIYF

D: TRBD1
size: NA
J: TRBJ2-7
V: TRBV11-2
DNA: TGTGCCAGCAGCTTGGACAGGGCATACGAGCAGTACTTC
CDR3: CASSLDRAYEQYF

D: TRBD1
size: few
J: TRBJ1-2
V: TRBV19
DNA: TGTGCCACTAATACAGGGGTAGGCTATGGCTACACCTTC
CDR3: CATNTGVGYGYTF

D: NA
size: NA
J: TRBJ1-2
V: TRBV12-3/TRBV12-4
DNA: TGTGCCAGCAGTCAGGGTAGTTACTATGGCTACACCTTC
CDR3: CASSQGSYYGYTF

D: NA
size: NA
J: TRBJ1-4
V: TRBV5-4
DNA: TGTGCCAGCAGCTTAATGACAGAGATTAATGAAAAACTGTTTTTT
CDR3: CASSLMTEINEKLFF

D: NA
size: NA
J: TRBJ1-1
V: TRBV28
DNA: TGTGCCAGCGAAAAGAGTCTCAAAGCTTTCTTT
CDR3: CASEKSLKAFF

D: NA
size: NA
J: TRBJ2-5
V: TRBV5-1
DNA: TGCGCCAGCAGGGGCTTGAAAGAGACCCAGTACTTC
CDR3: CASRGLKETQYF

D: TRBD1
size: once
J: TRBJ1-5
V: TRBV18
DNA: TGTGCCAGCTCGCAGGGGGCCGGCAATCAGCCCCAGCATTTT
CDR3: CASSQGAGNQPQHF

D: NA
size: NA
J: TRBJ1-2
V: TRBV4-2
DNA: TGTGCCAGCAGCCAAGGAAGGACGGGGTCGGGCTATGGCTACACCTTC
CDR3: CASSQGRTGSGYGYTF

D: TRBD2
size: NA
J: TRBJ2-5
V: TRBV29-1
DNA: TGCAGCGTTGGGGGACTAGCGGGACGACAAGAGACCCAGTACTTC
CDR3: CSVGGLAGRQETQYF

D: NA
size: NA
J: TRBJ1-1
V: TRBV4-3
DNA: TGCGCCAGCAGCCAAAGTATACAGGAGAACACTGAAGCTTTCTTT
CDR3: CASSQSIQENTEAFF

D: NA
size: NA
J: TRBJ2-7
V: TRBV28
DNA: TGTGCCAGCAGTGTGGGGAGGGAGCAGTACTTC
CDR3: CASSVGREQYF

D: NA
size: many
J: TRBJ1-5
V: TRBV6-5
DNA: TGTGCCAGCAGTTACTCAAGGGGGAGCAATCAGCCCCAGCATTTT
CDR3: CASSYSRGSNQPQHF

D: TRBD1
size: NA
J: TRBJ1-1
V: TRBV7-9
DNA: TGTGCCAGCAGCCGCACAGGGGGGAACACTGAAGCTTTCTTT
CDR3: CASSRTGGNTEAFF

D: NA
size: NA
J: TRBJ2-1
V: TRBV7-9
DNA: TGTGCCAGCAGCTTGGGTTATCGGGGAAGGAATGAGCAGTTCTTC
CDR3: CASSLGYRGRNEQFF